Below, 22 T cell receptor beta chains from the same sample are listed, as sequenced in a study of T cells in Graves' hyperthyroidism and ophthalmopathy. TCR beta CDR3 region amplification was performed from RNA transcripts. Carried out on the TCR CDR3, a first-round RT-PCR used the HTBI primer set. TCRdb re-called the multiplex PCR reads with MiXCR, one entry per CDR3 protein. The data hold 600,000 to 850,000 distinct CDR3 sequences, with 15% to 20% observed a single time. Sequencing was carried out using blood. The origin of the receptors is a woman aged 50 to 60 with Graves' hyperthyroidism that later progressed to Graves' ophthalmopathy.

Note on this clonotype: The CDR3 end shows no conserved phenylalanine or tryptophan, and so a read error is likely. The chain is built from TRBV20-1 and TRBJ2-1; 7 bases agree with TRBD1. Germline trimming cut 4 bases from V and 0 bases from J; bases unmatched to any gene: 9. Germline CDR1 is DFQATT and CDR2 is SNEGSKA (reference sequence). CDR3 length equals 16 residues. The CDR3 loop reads CSATHRGGDSYNEQFL. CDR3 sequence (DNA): TGCAGTGCTACCCACAGGGGTGGGGACTCCTACAATGAGCAGTTCCTC.

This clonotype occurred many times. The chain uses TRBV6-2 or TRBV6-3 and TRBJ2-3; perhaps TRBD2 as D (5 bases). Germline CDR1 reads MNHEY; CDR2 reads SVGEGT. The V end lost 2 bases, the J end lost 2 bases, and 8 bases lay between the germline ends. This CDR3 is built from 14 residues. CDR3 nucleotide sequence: TGTGCCAGCAGTTACCTCGACTACACAGATACGCAGTATTTT. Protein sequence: CASSYLDYTDTQYF.

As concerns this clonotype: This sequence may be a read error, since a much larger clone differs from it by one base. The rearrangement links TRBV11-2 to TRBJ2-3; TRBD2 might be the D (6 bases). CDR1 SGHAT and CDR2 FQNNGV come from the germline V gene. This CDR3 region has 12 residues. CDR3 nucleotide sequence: TGTGCCACCAGCTTTACCGGGACTCCGCAGTATTTT. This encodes CATSFTGTPQYF.

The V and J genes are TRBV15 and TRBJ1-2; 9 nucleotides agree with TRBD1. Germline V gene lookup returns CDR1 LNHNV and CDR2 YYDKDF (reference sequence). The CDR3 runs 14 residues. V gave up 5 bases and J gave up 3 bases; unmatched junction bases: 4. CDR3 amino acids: CATSPGTGYYGYTF. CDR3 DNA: TGTGCCACCAGCCCAGGGACAGGGTACTATGGCTACACCTTC. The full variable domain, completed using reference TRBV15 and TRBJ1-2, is DAMVIQNPRYQVTQFGKPVTLSCSQTLNHNVMYWYQQKSSQAPKLLFHYYDKDFNNEADTPDNFQSRRPNTSFCFLDIRSPGLGDTAMYLCATSPGTGYYGYTFGSGTRLTVV.

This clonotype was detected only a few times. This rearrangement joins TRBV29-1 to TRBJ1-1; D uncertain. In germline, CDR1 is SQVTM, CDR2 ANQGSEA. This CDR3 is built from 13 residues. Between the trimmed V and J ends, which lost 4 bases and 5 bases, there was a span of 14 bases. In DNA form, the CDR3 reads TGCAGCGTTGTCCCGGGTTTGGGAACTGAAGCTTTCTTT. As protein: CSVVPGLGTEAFF.

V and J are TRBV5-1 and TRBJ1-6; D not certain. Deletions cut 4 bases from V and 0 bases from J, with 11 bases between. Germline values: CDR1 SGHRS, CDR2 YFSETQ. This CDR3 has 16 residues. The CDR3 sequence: CASSTSYGSYNSPLHF. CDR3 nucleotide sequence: TGCGCCAGCAGCACGTCGTATGGCTCCTATAATTCACCCCTCCACTTT.

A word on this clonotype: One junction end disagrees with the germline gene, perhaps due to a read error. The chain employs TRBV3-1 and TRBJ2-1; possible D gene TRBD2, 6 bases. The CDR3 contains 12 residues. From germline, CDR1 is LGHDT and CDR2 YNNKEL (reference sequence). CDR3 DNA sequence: TGTGCCAGCGGCCAAGTCCTAGCGGAGCAGTTCTTC. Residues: CASGQVLAEQFF.

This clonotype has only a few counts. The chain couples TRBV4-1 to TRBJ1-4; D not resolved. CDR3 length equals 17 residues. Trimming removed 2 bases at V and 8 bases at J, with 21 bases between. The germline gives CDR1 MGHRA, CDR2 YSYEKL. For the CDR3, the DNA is TGCGCCAGCAGCCAACCCCGGTCCGGGAGGGATAAGGAAAAACTGTTTTTT. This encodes CASSQPRSGRDKEKLFF.

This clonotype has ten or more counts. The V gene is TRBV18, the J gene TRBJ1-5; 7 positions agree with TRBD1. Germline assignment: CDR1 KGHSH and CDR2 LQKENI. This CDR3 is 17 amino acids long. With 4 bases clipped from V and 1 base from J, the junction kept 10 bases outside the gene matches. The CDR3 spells CASSRFGDRKSNQPQHF. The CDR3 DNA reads TGTGCCAGCTCACGCTTCGGGGACAGAAAAAGCAATCAGCCCCAGCATTTT.

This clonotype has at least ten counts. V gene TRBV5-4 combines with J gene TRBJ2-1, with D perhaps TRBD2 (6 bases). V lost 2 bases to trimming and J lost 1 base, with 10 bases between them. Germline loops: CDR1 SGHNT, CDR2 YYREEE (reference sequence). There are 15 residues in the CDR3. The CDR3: CASSFTGVSYNEQFF. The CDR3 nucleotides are TGTGCCAGCAGCTTTACGGGGGTTTCCTACAATGAGCAGTTCTTC. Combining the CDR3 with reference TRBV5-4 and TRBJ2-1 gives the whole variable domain ETGVTQSPTHLIKTRGQQVTLRCSSQSGHNTVSWYQQALGQGPQFIFQYYREEENGRGNFPPRFSGLQFPNYSSELNVNALELDDSALYLCASSFTGVSYNEQFFGPGTRLTVL.

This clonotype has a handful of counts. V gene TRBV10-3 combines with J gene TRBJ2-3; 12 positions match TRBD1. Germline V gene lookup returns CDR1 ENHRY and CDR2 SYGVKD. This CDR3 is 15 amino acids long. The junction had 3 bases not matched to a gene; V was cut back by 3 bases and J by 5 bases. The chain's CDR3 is CAISERDRGLDTQYF. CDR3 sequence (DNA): TGTGCCATCAGTGAAAGGGACAGGGGGCTAGATACGCAGTATTTT.

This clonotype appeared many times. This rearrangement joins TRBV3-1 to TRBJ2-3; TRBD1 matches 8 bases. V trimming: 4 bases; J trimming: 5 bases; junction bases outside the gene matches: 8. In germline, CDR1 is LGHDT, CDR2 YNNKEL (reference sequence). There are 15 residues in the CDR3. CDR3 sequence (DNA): TGTGCCAGCAGCCCCAAGGGACAGGTCGAAGATACGCAGTATTTT. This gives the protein CASSPKGQVEDTQYF.

The CDR3 DNA sequence: TGTGCCAGCAGTTACTCGACGGCCTCTAGCACCCACTATGGCTACACCTTC. As protein: CASSYSTASSTHYGYTF. V gene TRBV6-5 combines with J gene TRBJ1-2; the D is unclear. This CDR3 spans 17 amino acids. Trimming took off 0 bases at V and 3 bases at J, with 17 bases between the two ends. Germline V lookup: CDR1 MNHEY, CDR2 SVGAGI.

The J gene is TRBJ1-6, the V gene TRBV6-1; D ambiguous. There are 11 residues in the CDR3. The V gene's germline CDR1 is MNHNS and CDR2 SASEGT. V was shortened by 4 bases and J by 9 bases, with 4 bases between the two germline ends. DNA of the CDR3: TGTGCCAGCAGTGTTACTTCACCCCTCCACTTT. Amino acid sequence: CASSVTSPLHF.

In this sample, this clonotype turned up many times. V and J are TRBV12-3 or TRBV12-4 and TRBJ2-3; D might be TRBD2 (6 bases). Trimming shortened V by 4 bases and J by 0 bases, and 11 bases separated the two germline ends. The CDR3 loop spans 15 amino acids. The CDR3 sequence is CASSSAGTSTDTQYF. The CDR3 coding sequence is TGTGCCAGCAGTTCCGCAGGGACTAGCACAGATACGCAGTATTTT.

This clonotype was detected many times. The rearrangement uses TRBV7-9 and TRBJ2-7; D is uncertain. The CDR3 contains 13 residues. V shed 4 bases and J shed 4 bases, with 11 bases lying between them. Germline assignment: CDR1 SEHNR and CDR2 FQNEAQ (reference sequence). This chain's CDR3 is CASSSPVIYEQYF. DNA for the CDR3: TGTGCCAGCAGCTCGCCGGTAATTTACGAGCAGTACTTC.

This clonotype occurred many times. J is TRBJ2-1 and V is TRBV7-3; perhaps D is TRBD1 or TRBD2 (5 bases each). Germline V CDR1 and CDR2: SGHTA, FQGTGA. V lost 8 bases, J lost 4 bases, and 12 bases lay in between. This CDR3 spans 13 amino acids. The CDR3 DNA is TGTGCCAGCGGTGGGGGACCATACAATGAGCAGTTCTTC. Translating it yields CASGGGPYNEQFF.

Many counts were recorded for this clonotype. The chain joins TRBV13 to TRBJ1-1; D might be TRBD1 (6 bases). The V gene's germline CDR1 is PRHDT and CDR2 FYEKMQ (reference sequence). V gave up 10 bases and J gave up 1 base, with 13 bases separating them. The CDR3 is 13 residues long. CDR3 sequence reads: CATLQTGNTEAFF. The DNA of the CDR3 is TGTGCCACCCTACAGACAGGGAACACTGAAGCTTTCTTT.

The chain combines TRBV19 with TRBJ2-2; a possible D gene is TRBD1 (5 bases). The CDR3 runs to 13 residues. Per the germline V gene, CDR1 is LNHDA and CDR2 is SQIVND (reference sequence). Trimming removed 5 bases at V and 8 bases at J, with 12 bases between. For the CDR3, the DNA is TGTGCCAGTAGTGGACATCGGAGTGGGGAGCTGTTTTTT. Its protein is CASSGHRSGELFF.

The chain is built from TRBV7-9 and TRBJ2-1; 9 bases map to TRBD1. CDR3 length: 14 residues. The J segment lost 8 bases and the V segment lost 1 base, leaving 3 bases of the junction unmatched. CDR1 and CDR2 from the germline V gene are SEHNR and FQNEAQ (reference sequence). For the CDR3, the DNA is TGTGCCAGCAGCTTAGGGACAGGGGTTGATGAGCAGTTCTTC. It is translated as CASSLGTGVDEQFF.

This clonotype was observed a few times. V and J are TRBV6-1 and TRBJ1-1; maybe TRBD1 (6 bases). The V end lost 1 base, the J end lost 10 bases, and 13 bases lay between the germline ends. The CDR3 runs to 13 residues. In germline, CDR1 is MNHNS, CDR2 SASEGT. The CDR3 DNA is TGTGCCAGCAGTGAAGGGGGGGGGCTCGGAGCTTTCTTT. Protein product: CASSEGGGLGAFF.

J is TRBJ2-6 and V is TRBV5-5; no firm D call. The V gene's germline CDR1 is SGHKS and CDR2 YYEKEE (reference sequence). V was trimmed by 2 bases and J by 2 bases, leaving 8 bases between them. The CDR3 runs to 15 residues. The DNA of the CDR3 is TGTGCCAGCAGCTTCGTGGTGGCTGGGGCCAACGTCCTGACTTTC. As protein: CASSFVVAGANVLTF.